The sequence of this T cell receptor (beta chain) was determined in a study of blood T cell repertoires in COVID-19. Across the whole study: Samples representing acute and convalescent COVID-19 were sourced from the United States, Italy and Spain. PBMCs, B-cell-depleted T cells, or T cells were the source of the cDNA or gDNA that made up the material.

Across 20 to 25 US areas, participants ranged in age from 18 to 89 years. Participants' own reports of clinical history determined their cohort assignment. The CDR3 covers 15 residues. Germline V gene sequence: CDR1 MNHEY, CDR2 SMNVEV (reference sequence). The junction had 8 bases not matched to a gene; V was cut back by 6 bases and J by 0 bases. Sequencing used immunoSEQ multiplex PCR; TCRdb keeps in-frame clones, though not all of them. The repertoire has about 150,000 clones, roughly 90% of them found once; the top ten carry roughly 1.2%. This chain links TRBV27 with TRBJ2-7, with TRBD1 matching over 7 bases. Sequencing used PBMCs or T cells enriched from blood (not recorded which). This TCR was sampled from a woman aged 25 to 45 with acute COVID-19. The CDR3 spells CASSSPGQSSYEQYF. In nucleotides, the CDR3 is TGTGCCAGCAGCTCGCCGGGACAGAGCTCCTACGAGCAGTACTTC.